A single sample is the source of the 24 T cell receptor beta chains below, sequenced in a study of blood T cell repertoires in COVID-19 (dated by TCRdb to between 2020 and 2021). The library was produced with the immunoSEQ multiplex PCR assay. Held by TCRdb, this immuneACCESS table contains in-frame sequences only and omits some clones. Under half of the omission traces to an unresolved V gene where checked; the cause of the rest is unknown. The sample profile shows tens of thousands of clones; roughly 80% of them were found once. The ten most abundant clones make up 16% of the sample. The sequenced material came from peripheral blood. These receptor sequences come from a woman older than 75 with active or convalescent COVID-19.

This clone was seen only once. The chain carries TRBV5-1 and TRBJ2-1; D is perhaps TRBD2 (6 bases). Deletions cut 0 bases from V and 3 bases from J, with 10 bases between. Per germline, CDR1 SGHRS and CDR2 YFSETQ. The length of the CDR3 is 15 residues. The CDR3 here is CASSLVGGNYNEQFF. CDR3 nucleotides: TGCGCCAGCAGCTTGGTCGGGGGAAACTACAATGAGCAGTTCTTC.

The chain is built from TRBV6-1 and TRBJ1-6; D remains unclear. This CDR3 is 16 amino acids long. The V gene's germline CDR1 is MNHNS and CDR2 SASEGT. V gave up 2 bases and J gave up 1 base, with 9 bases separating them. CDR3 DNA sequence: TGTGCCAGCAGTGAACAAGATACTTCCTATAATTCACCCCTCCACTTT. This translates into CASSEQDTSYNSPLHF.

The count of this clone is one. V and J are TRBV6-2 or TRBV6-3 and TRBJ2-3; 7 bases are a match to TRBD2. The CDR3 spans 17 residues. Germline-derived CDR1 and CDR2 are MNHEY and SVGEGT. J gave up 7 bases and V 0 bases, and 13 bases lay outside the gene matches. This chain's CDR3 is CASSYSPGAGIRNTQYF. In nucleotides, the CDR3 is TGTGCCAGCAGTTACTCCCCCGGAGCGGGAATAAGGAATACGCAGTATTTT.

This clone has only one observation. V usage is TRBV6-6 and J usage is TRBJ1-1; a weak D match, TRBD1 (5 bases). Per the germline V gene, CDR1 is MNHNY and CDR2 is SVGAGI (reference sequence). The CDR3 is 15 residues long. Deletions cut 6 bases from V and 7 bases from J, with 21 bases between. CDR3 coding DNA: TGTGCCAGCAGCCGCTGGGGGGGGTCTGGGGATGAAGCTTTCTTT. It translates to CASSRWGGSGDEAFF.

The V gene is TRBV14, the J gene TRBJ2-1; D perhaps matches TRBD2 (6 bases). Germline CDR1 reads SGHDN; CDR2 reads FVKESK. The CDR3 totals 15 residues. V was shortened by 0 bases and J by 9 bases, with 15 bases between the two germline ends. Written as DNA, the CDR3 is TGTGCCAGCAGCCAAGATCTGGGGGGTCAGAGTGAGCAGTTCTTC. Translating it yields CASSQDLGGQSEQFF.

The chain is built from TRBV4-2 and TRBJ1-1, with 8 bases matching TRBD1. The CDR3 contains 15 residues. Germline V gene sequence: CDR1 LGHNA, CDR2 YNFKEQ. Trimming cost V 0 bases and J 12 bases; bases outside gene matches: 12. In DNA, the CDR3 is TGTGCCAGCAGCCAAGAGCCCTCAGGGGGCTTGGGGACTTTCTTT. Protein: CASSQEPSGGLGTFF.

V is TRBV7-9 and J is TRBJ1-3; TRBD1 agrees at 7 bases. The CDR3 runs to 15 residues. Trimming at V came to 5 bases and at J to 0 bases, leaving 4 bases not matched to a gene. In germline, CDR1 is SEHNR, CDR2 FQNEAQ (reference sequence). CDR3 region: CASSPDRRSGNTIYF. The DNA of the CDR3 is TGTGCCAGCAGCCCGGACAGGCGCTCTGGAAACACCATATATTTT.

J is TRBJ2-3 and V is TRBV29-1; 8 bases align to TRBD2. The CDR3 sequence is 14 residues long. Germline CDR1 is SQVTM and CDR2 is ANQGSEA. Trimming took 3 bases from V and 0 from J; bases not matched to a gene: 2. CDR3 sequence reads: CSVELAGSTDTQYF. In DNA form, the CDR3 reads TGCAGCGTTGAGTTAGCGGGGAGCACAGATACGCAGTATTTT.

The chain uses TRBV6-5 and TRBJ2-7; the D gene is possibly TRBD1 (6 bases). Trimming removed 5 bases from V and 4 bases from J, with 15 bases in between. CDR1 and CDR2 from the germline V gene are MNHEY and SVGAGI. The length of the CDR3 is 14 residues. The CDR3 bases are TGTGCCAGCAGTCTTACCAGGCAGGGGTACGAGCAGTACTTC. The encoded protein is CASSLTRQGYEQYF.

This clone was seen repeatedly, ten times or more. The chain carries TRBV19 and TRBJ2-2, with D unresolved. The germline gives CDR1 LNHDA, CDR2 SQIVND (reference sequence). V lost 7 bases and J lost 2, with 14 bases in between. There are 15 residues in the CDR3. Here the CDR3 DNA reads TGTGCCAGTATCTCAGGCCCCACAAACACCGGGGAGCTGTTTTTT. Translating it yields CASISGPTNTGELFF.

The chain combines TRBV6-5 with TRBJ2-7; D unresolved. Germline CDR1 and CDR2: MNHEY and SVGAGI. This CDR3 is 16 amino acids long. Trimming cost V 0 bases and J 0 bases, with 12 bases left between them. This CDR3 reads CASSYSAAWSSYEQYF. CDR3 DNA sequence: TGTGCCAGCAGTTACTCGGCGGCTTGGAGCTCCTACGAGCAGTACTTC.

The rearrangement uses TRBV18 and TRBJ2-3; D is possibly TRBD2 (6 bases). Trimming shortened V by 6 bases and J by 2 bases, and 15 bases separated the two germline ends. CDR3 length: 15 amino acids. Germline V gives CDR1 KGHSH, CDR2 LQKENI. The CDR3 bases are TGTGCCAGCTCCCCCGGGCTAGCGCCCACAGATACGCAGTATTTT. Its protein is CASSPGLAPTDTQYF.

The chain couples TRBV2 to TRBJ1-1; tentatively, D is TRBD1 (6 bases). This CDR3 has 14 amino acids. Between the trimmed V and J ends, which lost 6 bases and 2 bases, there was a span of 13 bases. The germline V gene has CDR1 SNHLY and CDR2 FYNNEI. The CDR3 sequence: CASRADRSNTEAFF. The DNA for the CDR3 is TGTGCCAGCAGGGCTGACAGGTCCAACACTGAAGCTTTCTTT.

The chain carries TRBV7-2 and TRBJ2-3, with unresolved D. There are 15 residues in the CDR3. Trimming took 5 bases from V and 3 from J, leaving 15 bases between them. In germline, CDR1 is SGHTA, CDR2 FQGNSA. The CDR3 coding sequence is TGTGCCAGCAGCCCTAGAATTTGGCGGACAGATACGCAGTATTTT. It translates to CASSPRIWRTDTQYF.

The CDR3 region has the DNA TGTGCCAGCAGCCTTACCCGCGGCGGGGAAATGATGGATTCCTATAATTCACCCCTCCACTTT. Protein product: CASSLTRGGEMMDSYNSPLHF. The chain has TRBV21-1 and TRBJ1-6. TRBV21-1 is shown as a pseudogene. The CDR3 extends over 21 amino acids.

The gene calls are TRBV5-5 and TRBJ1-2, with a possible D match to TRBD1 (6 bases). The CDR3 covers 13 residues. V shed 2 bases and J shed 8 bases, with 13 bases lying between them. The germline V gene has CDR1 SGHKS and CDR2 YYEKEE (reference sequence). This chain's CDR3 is CASSFRGAQGYTF. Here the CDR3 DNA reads TGTGCCAGCAGCTTCAGGGGAGCTCAAGGCTACACCTTC. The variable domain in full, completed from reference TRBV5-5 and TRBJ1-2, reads DAGVTQSPTHLIKTRGQQVTLRCSPISGHKSVSWYQQVLGQGPQFIFQYYEKEERGRGNFPDRFSARQFPNYSSELNVNALLLGDSALYLCASSFRGAQGYTFGSGTRLTVV.

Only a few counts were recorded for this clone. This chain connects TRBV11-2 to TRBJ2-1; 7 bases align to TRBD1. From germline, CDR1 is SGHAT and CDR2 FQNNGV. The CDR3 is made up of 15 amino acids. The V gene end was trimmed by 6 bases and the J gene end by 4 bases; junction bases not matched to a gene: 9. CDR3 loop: CASRTPGGNYNEQFF. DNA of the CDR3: TGTGCCAGCAGAACGCCAGGGGGAAATTACAATGAGCAGTTCTTC.

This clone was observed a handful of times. CDR3 nucleotides: TGCGCCAGCAGCTTGGATCCGGGTACTAATTCACCCCTCCACTTT. This codes for CASSLDPGTNSPLHF. The V call is TRBV5-1, the J call TRBJ1-6; D not resolved. Germline lookup yields CDR1 SGHRS and CDR2 YFSETQ. The V end was cut by 0 bases, the J end by 6 bases, with 10 bases between. This CDR3 is built from 15 residues.

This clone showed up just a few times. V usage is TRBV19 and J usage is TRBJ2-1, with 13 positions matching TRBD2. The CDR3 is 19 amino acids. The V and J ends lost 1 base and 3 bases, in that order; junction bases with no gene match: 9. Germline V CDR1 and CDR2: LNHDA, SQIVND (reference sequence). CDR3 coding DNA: TGTGCCAGTAGTATAGCCCACAGGACTAGCGGGGGAAGCTACAATGAGCAGTTCTTC. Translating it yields CASSIAHRTSGGSYNEQFF.

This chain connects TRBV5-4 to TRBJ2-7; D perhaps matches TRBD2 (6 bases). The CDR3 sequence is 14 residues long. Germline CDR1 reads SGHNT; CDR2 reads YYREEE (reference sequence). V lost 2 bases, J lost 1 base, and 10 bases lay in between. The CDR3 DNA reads TGTGCCAGCAGCTTAGCGGGTGGATCCTACGAGCAGTACTTC. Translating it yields CASSLAGGSYEQYF. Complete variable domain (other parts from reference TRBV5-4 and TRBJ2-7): ETGVTQSPTHLIKTRGQQVTLRCSSQSGHNTVSWYQQALGQGPQFIFQYYREEENGRGNFPPRFSGLQFPNYSSELNVNALELDDSALYLCASSLAGGSYEQYFGPGTRLTVT.

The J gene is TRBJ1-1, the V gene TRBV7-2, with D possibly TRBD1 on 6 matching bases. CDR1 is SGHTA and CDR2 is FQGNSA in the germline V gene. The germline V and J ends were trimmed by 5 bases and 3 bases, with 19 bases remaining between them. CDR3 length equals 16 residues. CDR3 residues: CASSASAQGPYTEAFF. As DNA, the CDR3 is TGTGCCAGCAGCGCTTCGGCACAGGGACCGTACACTGAAGCTTTCTTT. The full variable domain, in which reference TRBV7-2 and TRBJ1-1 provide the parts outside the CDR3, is GAGVSQSPSNKVTEKGKDVELRCDPISGHTALYWYRQSLGQGLEFLIYFQGNSAPDKSGLPSDRFSAERTGGSVSTLTIQRTQQEDSAVYLCASSASAQGPYTEAFFGQGTRLTVV.

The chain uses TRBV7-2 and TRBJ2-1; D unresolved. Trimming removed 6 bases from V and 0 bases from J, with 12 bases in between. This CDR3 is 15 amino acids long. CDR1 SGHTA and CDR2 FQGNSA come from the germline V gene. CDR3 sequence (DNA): TGTGCCAGCAGATACTACTCCAGCTCCTACAATGAGCAGTTCTTC. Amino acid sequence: CASRYYSSSYNEQFF.

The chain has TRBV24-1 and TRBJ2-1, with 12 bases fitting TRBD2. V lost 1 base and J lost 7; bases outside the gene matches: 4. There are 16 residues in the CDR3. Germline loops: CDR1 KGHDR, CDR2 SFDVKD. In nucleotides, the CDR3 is TGTGCCACCAGTGATTTCTCGACTAGCGGGAGTAATGAGCAGTTCTTC. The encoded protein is CATSDFSTSGSNEQFF.

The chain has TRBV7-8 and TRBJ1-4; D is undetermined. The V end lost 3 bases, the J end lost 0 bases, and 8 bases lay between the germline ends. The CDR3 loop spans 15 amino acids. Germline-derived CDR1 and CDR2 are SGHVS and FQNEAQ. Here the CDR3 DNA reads TGTGCCAGCAGCTTTGTGGGAGCAACTAATGAAAAACTGTTTTTT. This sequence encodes CASSFVGATNEKLFF. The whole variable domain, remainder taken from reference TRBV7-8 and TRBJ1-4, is GAGVSQSPRYKVAKRGQDVALRCDPISGHVSLFWYQQALGQGPEFLTYFQNEAQLDKSGLPSDRFFAERPEGSVSTLKIQRTQQEDSAVYLCASSFVGATNEKLFFGSGTQLSVL.